This entry is about one T cell receptor beta chain. Libraries were prepared by immunoSEQ multiplex PCR; TCRdb keeps only in-frame clonotypes and omits some of them. The data contain about 210,000 clones, about 88% of them singletons. Germline V gene sequence: CDR1 SGHDT, CDR2 YYEEEE. This CDR3 spans 13 amino acids. Trimming stripped 5 bases from V and 8 bases from J, with 16 bases between. These data are taken from a study of blood T cell repertoires in COVID-19. The sample was peripheral blood. The rearrangement uses TRBV5-6 and TRBJ1-1, with a weak D call TRBD1 (5 bases). The clonotype comes from a man in his 60s with acute or convalescent COVID-19. The CDR3 bases are TGTGCCAGCAGACCACTTCTAGACAGAGAAGCTTTCTTT. It codes for CASRPLLDREAFF.